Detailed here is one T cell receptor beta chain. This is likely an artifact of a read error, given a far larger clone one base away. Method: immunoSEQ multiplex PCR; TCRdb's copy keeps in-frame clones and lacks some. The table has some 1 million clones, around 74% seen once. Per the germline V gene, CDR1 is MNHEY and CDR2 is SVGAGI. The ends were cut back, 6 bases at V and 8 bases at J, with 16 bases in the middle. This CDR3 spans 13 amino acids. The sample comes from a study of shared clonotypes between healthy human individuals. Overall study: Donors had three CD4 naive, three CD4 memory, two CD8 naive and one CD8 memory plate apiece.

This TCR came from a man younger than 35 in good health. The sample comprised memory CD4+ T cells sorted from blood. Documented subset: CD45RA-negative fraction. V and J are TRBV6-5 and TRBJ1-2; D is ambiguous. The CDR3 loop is CASRERERVGYTF. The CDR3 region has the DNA TGTGCCAGCAGGGAAAGGGAGCGAGTCGGCTACACCTTC.